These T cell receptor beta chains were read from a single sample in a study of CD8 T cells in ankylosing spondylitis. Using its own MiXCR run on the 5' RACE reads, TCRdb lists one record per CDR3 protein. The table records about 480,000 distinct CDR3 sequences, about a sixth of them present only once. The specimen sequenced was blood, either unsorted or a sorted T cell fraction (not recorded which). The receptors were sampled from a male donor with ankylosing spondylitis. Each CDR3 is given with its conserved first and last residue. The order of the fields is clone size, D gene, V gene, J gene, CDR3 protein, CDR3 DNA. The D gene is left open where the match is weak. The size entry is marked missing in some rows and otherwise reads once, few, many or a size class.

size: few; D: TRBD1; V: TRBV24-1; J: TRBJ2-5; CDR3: CATSETGQGYQETQYF; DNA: TGTGCCACCAGTGAGACGGGACAGGGGTACCAAGAGACCCAGTACTTC
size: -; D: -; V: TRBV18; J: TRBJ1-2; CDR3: CASSPIKGQGTYGYTF; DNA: TGTGCCAGCTCACCAATTAAGGGCCAGGGGACTTATGGCTACACCTTC
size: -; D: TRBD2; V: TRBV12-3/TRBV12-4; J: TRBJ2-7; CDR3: CASRLSGGLYEQYF; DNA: TGTGCCAGCAGACTTAGCGGGGGGCTCTACGAGCAGTACTTC
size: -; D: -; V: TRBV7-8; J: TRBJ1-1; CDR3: CASSPRDRQLNTEAFF; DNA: TGTGCCAGCAGCCCACGGGATCGGCAGTTAAACACTGAAGCTTTCTTT
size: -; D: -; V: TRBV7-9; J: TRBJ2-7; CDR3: CASSLRAGESYEQYF; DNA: TGTGCCAGCAGCTTACGGGCAGGGGAGTCCTACGAGCAGTACTTC
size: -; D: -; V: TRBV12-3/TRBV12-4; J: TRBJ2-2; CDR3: CASSLGGGWAGELFF; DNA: TGTGCCAGCAGCCTGGGTGGGGGTTGGGCCGGGGAGCTGTTTTTT
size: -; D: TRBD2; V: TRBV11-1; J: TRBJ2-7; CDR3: CASSPREGGFYEQYF; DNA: TGTGCCAGCAGCCCTCGGGAGGGGGGGTTCTACGAGCAGTACTTC
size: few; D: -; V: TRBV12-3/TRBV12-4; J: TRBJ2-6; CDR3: CASSSGGGANVLTF; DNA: TGTGCCAGCAGTTCAGGCGGTGGGGCCAACGTCCTGACTTTC
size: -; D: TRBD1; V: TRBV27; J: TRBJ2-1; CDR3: CASSSRQGEYNEQFF; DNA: TGTGCCAGCAGTTCCCGACAGGGGGAGTACAATGAGCAGTTCTTC
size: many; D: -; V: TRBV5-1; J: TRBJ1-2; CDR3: CASSLERDSYTF; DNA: TGCGCCAGCAGCTTGGAGAGGGATTCCTACACCTTC
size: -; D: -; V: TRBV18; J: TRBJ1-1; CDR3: CASSPPSGVMNTEAFF; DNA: TGTGCCAGCTCACCACCTTCGGGGGTCATGAACACTGAAGCTTTCTTT
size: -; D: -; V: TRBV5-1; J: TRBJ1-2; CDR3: CATGTGSYGYTF; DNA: TGCGCCACCGGAACAGGGTCCTATGGCTACACCTTC
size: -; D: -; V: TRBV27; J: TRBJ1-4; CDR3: CASSLGGVREKLFF; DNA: TGTGCCAGCAGTCTGGGTGGGGTTAGGGAAAAACTGTTTTTT
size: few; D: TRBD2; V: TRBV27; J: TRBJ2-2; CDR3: CASSFTRLAGIPANTGELFF; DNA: TGTGCCAGCAGTTTTACGAGACTAGCGGGGATACCCGCGAACACCGGGGAGCTGTTTTTT
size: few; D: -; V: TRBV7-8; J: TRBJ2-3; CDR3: CASSLWLAGTDTQYF; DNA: TGTGCCAGCAGCTTATGGCTAGCCGGCACAGATACGCAGTATTTT
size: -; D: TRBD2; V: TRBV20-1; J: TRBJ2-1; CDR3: CSARAASGSSGEQFF; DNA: TGCAGTGCTAGAGCGGCTAGCGGGAGTAGCGGTGAGCAGTTCTTC
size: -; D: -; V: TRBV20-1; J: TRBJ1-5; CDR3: CSAPSPGANQPQHF; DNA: TGCAGTGCCCCCTCCCCGGGGGCCAATCAGCCCCAGCATTTT
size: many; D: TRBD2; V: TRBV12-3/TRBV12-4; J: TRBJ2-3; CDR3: CATRTSRRGDTQYF; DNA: TGTGCCACTAGGACTAGCCGGAGGGGAGATACGCAGTATTTT
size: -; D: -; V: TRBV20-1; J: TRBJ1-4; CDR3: CSASDPPTNEKLFF; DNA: TGCAGTGCTTCCGACCCCCCAACTAATGAAAAACTGTTTTTT
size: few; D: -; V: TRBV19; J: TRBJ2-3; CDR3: CASSIRLLTDTQYF; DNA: TGTGCCAGTAGTATAAGGCTCCTCACAGATACGCAGTATTTT
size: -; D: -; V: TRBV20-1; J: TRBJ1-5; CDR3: CSARDQTGYQPQHF; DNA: TGCAGTGCTAGAGATCAGACAGGATATCAGCCCCAGCATTTT
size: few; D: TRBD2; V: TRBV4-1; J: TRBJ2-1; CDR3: CASSQVGGGSYNEQFF; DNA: TGCGCCAGCAGCCAAGTTGGCGGGGGCTCCTACAATGAGCAGTTCTTC
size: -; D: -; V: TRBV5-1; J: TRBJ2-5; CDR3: CASSLRFPQETQYF; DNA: TGCGCCAGCAGCTTGCGGTTTCCCCAAGAGACCCAGTACTTC
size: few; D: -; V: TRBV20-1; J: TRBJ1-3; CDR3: CSARDRSRPKGDTIYF; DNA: TGCAGTGCTAGAGATCGGAGCAGGCCAAAGGGGGACACCATATATTTT
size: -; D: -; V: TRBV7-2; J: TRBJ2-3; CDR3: CASTQRGGQSTDTQYF; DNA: TGTGCCAGCACCCAGAGGGGGGGGCAGAGCACAGATACGCAGTATTTT
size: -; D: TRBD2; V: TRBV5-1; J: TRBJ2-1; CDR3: CASSTFGTSGGAGNEQFF; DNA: TGCGCCAGCAGCACCTTCGGGACTAGCGGGGGGGCAGGAAATGAGCAGTTCTTC
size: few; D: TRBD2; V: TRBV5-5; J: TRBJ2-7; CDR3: CASSLTVGLAGGPGEQYF; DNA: TGTGCCAGCAGCTTGACAGTGGGACTAGCGGGAGGGCCGGGCGAGCAGTACTTC
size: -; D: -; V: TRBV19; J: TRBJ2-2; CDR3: CASQDYPNSELFF; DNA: TGTGCCAGTCAAGACTATCCAAATTCGGAGCTGTTTTTT
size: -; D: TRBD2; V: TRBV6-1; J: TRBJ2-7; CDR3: CASSAQRGGNYEQYF; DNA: TGTGCCAGCAGTGCCCAGCGGGGGGGTAACTACGAGCAGTACTTC
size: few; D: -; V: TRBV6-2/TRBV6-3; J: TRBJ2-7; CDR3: CASSRGRDHEQYF; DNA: TGTGCCAGCAGTCGGGGCAGGGACCACGAGCAGTACTTC
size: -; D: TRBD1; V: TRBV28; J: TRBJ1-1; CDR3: CASSLRDSEAFF; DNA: TGTGCCAGCAGTTTAAGGGACAGCGAAGCTTTCTTT
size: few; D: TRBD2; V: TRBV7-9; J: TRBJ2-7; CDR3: CASSHPGLAAEQYF; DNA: TGTGCCAGCAGCCACCCGGGACTAGCGGCCGAGCAGTACTTC
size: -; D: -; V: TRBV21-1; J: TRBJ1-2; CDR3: CASSMRTRRDYGYTF; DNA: TGTGCCAGCAGCATGAGGACAAGGAGGGACTATGGCTACACCTTC
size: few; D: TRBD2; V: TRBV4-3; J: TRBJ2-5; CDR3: CASSPSTRIAGAETQYF; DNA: TGCGCCAGCAGCCCGTCTACTCGTATAGCGGGAGCCGAGACCCAGTACTTC
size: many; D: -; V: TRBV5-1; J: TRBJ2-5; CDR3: CASSLRSPGEAQYF; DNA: TGCGCCAGCAGCTTGCGGTCCCCCGGGGAAGCCCAGTACTTC
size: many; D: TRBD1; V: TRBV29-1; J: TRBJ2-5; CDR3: CSAEDRVSETQYF; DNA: TGCAGCGCCGAAGACAGGGTATCGGAGACCCAGTACTTC
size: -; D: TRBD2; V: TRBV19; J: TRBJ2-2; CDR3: CASSHRTSGNTGELFF; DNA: TGTGCCAGTAGCCACCGGACTAGCGGGAACACCGGGGAGCTGTTTTTT
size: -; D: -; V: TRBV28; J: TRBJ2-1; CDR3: CASTKDWAGVEQFF; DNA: TGTGCCAGCACCAAGGACTGGGCAGGGGTGGAGCAGTTCTTC
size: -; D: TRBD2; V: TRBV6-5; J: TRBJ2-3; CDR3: CASSYDFAGGADTQYF; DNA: TGTGCCAGCAGTTACGATTTCGCGGGAGGAGCAGATACGCAGTATTTT
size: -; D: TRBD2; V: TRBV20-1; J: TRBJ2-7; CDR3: CSARKREVPGQYF; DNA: TGCAGTGCTAGGAAGCGGGAGGTTCCGGGGCAGTACTTC
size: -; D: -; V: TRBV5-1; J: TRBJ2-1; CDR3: CASRPYNEQFF; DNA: TGCGCCAGCCGCCCCTACAATGAGCAGTTCTTC
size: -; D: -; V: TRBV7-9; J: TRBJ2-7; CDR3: CASSVSQGYEQYF; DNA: TGTGCCAGCAGCGTATCACAGGGTTACGAGCAGTACTTC
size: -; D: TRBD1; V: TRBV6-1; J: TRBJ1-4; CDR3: CASSSGTDNEKLFF; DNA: TGTGCCAGCAGCTCCGGGACAGACAATGAAAAACTGTTTTTT
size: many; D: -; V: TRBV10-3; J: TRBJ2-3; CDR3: CAITVPPLTDTQYF; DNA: TGTGCCATCACTGTCCCCCCCCTCACAGATACGCAGTATTTT
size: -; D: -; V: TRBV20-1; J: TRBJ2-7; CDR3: CSAVRPSGSYEQYF; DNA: TGCAGTGCTGTCAGGCCGTCAGGCTCCTACGAGCAGTACTTC
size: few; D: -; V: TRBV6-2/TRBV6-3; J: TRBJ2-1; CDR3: CASSYDRAPAADEQFF; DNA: TGTGCCAGCAGTTACGATAGGGCTCCAGCGGCCGATGAGCAGTTCTTC
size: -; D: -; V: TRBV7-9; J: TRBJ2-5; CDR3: CASSPQTSAWPETQYF; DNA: TGTGCCAGCAGCCCCCAGACTAGTGCTTGGCCGGAGACCCAGTACTTC
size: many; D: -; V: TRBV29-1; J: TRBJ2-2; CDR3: CSVQGWAGELFF; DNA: TGCAGCGTTCAGGGATGGGCCGGGGAGCTGTTTTTT
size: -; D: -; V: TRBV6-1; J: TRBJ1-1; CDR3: CASSEGTVPEAFF; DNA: TGTGCCAGCAGTGAGGGAACAGTACCTGAAGCTTTCTTT
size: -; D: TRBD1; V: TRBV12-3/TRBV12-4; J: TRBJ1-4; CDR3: CASSFSPGGLEKLFF; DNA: TGTGCCAGCAGTTTCTCACCAGGGGGTTTAGAAAAACTGTTTTTT
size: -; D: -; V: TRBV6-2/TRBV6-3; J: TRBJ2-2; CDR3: CASNPRNTGELFF; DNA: TGTGCCAGCAACCCACGGAACACCGGGGAGCTGTTTTTT
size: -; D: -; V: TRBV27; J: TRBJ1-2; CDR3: CASSFRGYYGYTF; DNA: TGTGCCAGCAGTTTCAGGGGTTACTATGGCTACACCTTC
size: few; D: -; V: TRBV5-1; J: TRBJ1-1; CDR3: CASSVQGVAEAFF; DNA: TGCGCCAGCAGCGTACAGGGTGTGGCTGAAGCTTTCTTT
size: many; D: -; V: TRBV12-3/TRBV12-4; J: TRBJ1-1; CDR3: CASSQGERGTEAFF; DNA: TGTGCCAGCAGCCAGGGAGAGCGGGGCACTGAAGCTTTCTTT
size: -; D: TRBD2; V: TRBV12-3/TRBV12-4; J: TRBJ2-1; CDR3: CASSFPSGGRRNEQFF; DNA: TGTGCCAGCAGTTTCCCCAGTGGCGGGAGACGCAATGAGCAGTTCTTC